One sample yielded the 21 T cell receptor beta chains listed below, sequenced in a study of blood T cell repertoires in COVID-19. The assay was immunoSEQ multiplex PCR, and TCRdb's table has in-frame clones only and misses some. The table shows fewer than 200,000 clones, with around 76% occurring only once. Source material: peripheral blood. The receptors come from a woman in her 50s with active or convalescent COVID-19.

The genes are TRBV6-6 and TRBJ1-1, with 8 bases lining up with TRBD1. V was clipped by 5 bases and J by 1 base; unmatched bases: 6. The CDR3 is 15 amino acids. The germline V gene encodes CDR1 MNHNY and CDR2 SVGAGI (reference sequence). The CDR3 is CASSTPTGANTEAFF. The CDR3 DNA follows: TGTGCCAGCAGTACCCCGACAGGGGCGAACACTGAAGCTTTCTTT.

The chain joins TRBV19 to TRBJ2-7; no reliable D call. With 0 bases removed from V and 2 bases from J, the gap between germline ends came to 14 bases. The CDR3 has 16 amino acids. CDR1 is LNHDA and CDR2 is SQIVND in the germline V gene (reference sequence). The DNA for the CDR3 is TGTGCCAGTAGTATAGATCAGGCGCAGATTACCTACGAGCAGTACTTC. Protein: CASSIDQAQITYEQYF.

The chain recombines TRBV28 with TRBJ1-5, with 8 bases lining up with TRBD1. This CDR3 spans 16 amino acids. Germline CDR1 MDHEN, CDR2 SYDVKM. Trimming cost V 3 bases and J 0 bases; bases outside gene matches: 4. The CDR3, as DNA: TGTGCCAGCAGTTTGGCAGGGGGCGGTAGCAATCAGCCCCAGCATTTT. Protein: CASSLAGGGSNQPQHF. The variable domain in full, with the rest retrieved from reference TRBV28 and TRBJ1-5, is DVKVTQSSRYLVKRTGEKVFLECVQDMDHENMFWYRQDPGLGLRLIYFSYDVKMKEKGDIPEGYSVSREKKERFSLILESASTNQTSMYLCASSLAGGGSNQPQHFGDGTRLSIL.

The chain couples TRBV7-2 to TRBJ1-6, with TRBD1 matching over 9 bases. CDR3 length: 14 residues. From germline, CDR1 is SGHTA and CDR2 FQGNSA. The J segment lost 7 bases and the V segment lost 5 bases, leaving 3 bases of the junction unmatched. CDR3 loop: CASSAGQGNSPLHF. CDR3 nucleotide sequence: TGTGCCAGCAGCGCGGGACAGGGAAATTCACCCCTCCACTTT.

The J gene is TRBJ1-4, the V gene TRBV28; tentative D call: TRBD1 (6 bases). The CDR3 is 14 residues long. Trimming stripped 4 bases from V and 7 bases from J, with 13 bases between. CDR1 MDHEN and CDR2 SYDVKM come from the germline V gene. CDR3 region: CASSSTGFGEKLFF. The CDR3 DNA is TGTGCCAGCAGTTCAACAGGGTTCGGTGAAAAACTGTTTTTT.

This rearrangement joins TRBV5-6 to TRBJ2-3, with 7 bases aligning to TRBD1. The J segment lost 1 base and the V segment lost 3 bases, leaving 2 bases of the junction unmatched. This CDR3 has 14 residues. Germline CDR1 reads SGHDT; CDR2 reads YYEEEE. The CDR3 DNA reads TGTGCCAGCAGCTATGGACAGGGCACAGATACGCAGTATTTT. Encoded protein: CASSYGQGTDTQYF.

The chain has TRBV7-2 and TRBJ1-2; tentatively, D is TRBD1 (6 bases). CDR1 and CDR2 (germline): SGHTA, FQGNSA. This CDR3 comprises 14 residues. V gave up 0 bases and J gave up 4 bases, with 9 bases separating them. The CDR3 is CASSLAPDSYGYTF. CDR3 bases: TGTGCCAGCAGCTTAGCGCCGGACAGCTATGGCTACACCTTC.

The chain couples TRBV18 to TRBJ2-2; D possibly corresponds to TRBD1 (6 bases). The CDR3 consists of 14 residues. V lost 2 bases to trimming and J lost 3 bases, with 7 bases between them. Germline V gene data show CDR1 as KGHSH and CDR2 as LQKENI. CDR3 region: CASSPRGYTGELFF. Written as DNA, the CDR3 is TGTGCCAGCTCACCAAGGGGGTACACCGGGGAGCTGTTTTTT. The variable domain in full, with the rest retrieved from reference TRBV18 and TRBJ2-2, is NAGVMQNPRHLVRRRGQEARLRCSPMKGHSHVYWYRQLPEEGLKFMVYLQKENIIDESGMPKERFSAEFPKEGPSILRIQQVVRGDSAAYFCASSPRGYTGELFFGEGSRLTVL.

V and J are TRBV5-1 and TRBJ2-2; the D gene is possibly TRBD2 (7 bases). From germline, CDR1 is SGHRS and CDR2 YFSETQ. The CDR3 extends over 16 amino acids. Trimming stripped 2 bases from V and 1 base from J, with 12 bases between. The CDR3 spells CASSFAGALNTGELFF. The CDR3 bases are TGCGCCAGCAGCTTCGCGGGGGCCTTGAACACCGGGGAGCTGTTTTTT. Using reference TRBV5-1 and TRBJ2-2 for the parts outside the CDR3, the full variable domain is KAGVTQTPRYLIKTRGQQVTLSCSPISGHRSVSWYQQTPGQGLQFLFEYFSETQRNKGNFPGRFSGRQFSNSRSEMNVSTLELGDSALYLCASSFAGALNTGELFFGEGSRLTVL.

The chain recombines TRBV2 with TRBJ2-5, with 10 positions matching TRBD1. With V trimmed by 3 bases and J by 4 bases, 2 bases remained unmatched. The length of the CDR3 is 14 residues. Germline V gene data show CDR1 as SNHLY and CDR2 as FYNNEI. CDR3 loop: CASSEDRGAETQYF. The CDR3 coding sequence is TGTGCCAGCAGTGAGGACAGGGGGGCAGAGACCCAGTACTTC.

The chain recombines TRBV28 with TRBJ1-6; D gene ambiguous. Trimming removed 3 bases from V and 10 bases from J, with 16 bases in between. Germline assignment: CDR1 MDHEN and CDR2 SYDVKM. This CDR3 comprises 15 residues. As DNA, the CDR3 is TGTGCCAGCAGTTTCTCTGGGCGTATTCACTCACCCCTCCACTTT. This codes for CASSFSGRIHSPLHF.

V gene TRBV2 combines with J gene TRBJ2-1; 11 bases line up with TRBD2. Losses at the gene ends were 6 bases for V and 6 bases for J; bases not matched to a gene: 4. Looked up from germline, CDR1 is SNHLY and CDR2 is FYNNEI. This CDR3 has 14 residues. The CDR3 DNA is TGTGCCAGCAGACCGGGACTAGCGGCCAATGAGCAGTTCTTC. This codes for CASRPGLAANEQFF.

The chain has TRBV2 and TRBJ2-7; 11 nucleotides agree with TRBD1. Germline lookup yields CDR1 SNHLY and CDR2 FYNNEI. V trimming: 4 bases; J trimming: 6 bases; junction bases outside the gene matches: 11. The length of the CDR3 is 16 residues. The CDR3 region is CASSVEAGGQGAEQYF. The CDR3 DNA sequence: TGTGCCAGCAGTGTTGAGGCTGGAGGACAGGGGGCCGAGCAGTACTTC.

The chain links TRBV19 to TRBJ1-2; 7 bases align to TRBD1. V lost 7 bases to trimming and J lost 3 bases; unmatched junction nucleotides: 8. This CDR3 contains 14 residues. The germline V gene has CDR1 LNHDA and CDR2 SQIVND (reference sequence). DNA of the CDR3: TGTGCCAGTATCGGGACAGCGGGTTACTATGGCTACACCTTC. It codes for CASIGTAGYYGYTF.

Only a few counts were recorded for this clone. One end of the junction varies from germline; a read error may be responsible. The chain links TRBV7-9 to TRBJ2-1; 7 nucleotides line up with TRBD2. Germline assignment: CDR1 SEHNR and CDR2 FQNEAQ (reference sequence). This CDR3 is built from 11 residues. The CDR3 reads CASSAGTKRIF. Written as DNA, the CDR3 is TGTGCCAGCAGCGCCGGGACTAAGAGGATCTTC.

V usage is TRBV7-2 and J usage is TRBJ2-1; 11 bases are a match to TRBD2. V dropped 6 bases and J dropped 14; count of bases not matched to a gene: 9. Germline lookup yields CDR1 SGHTA and CDR2 FQGNSA. CDR3 length equals 13 residues. CDR3 residues: CASRISGGAFKFF. CDR3 DNA sequence: TGTGCCAGCAGGATTAGCGGGGGGGCCTTTAAGTTCTTC.

This clone showed up just once. The same CDR3 can be traced to other DNA sequences in this sample. The chain combines TRBV5-4 with TRBJ2-5, with TRBD1 matching over 8 bases. CDR1 and CDR2 (germline): SGHNT, YYREEE (reference sequence). CDR3 size: 15 residues. The V and J ends lost 2 bases and 1 base, in that order; junction bases with no gene match: 4. Here the CDR3 reads CASSFDRGFQETQYF. For the CDR3, the DNA is TGTGCCAGCAGCTTCGACAGGGGCTTCCAAGAGACCCAGTACTTC.

There are a few counts of this clone. The gene calls are TRBV19 and TRBJ1-1; D possibly corresponds to TRBD1 (5 bases). The CDR3 runs 14 residues. The germline V gene encodes CDR1 LNHDA and CDR2 SQIVND (reference sequence). V lost 7 bases to trimming and J lost 1 base, with 13 bases between them. CDR3 region: CASTPGFANTEAFF. The CDR3 DNA is TGTGCCAGTACCCCAGGGTTCGCGAACACTGAAGCTTTCTTT.

This sequence joins TRBV5-1 and TRBJ1-3; D is possibly TRBD1 (6 bases). Trimming removed 0 bases at V and 2 bases at J, with 12 bases between. Germline CDR1 SGHRS, CDR2 YFSETQ. The CDR3 extends over 16 amino acids. The CDR3 region is CASSLEANRAGNTIYF. CDR3 nucleotides: TGCGCCAGCAGCTTGGAGGCCAACAGGGCTGGAAACACCATATATTTT.

The chain links TRBV5-1 to TRBJ1-6, with 7 bases lining up with TRBD1. The V gene end was trimmed by 4 bases and the J gene end by 8 bases; junction bases not matched to a gene: 3. The CDR3 is made up of 13 amino acids. CDR1 is SGHRS and CDR2 is YFSETQ in the germline V gene. CDR3 nucleotides: TGCGCCAGCAGCGAGCAGGGGGATTCACCCCTCCACTTT. It yields the protein CASSEQGDSPLHF.

The rearrangement links TRBV5-1 to TRBJ2-3, with a tentative D call TRBD1 (6 bases). V gave up 1 base and J gave up 0 bases, with 6 bases separating them. Germline CDR1 is SGHRS and CDR2 is YFSETQ. The CDR3 totals 14 residues. CDR3: CASSLTGSTDTQYF. The CDR3 DNA sequence: TGCGCCAGCAGCTTGACAGGGAGCACAGATACGCAGTATTTT.